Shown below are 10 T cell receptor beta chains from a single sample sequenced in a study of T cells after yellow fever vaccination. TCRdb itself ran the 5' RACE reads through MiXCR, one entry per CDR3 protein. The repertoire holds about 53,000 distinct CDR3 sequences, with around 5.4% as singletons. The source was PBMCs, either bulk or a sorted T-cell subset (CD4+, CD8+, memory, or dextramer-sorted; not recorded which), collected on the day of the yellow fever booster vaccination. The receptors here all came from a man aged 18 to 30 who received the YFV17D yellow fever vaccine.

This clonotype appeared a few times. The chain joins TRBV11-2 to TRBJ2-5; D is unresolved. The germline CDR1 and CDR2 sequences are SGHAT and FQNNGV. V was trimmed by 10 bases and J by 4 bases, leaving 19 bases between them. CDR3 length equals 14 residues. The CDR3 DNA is TGTGCCATCCCTAACGATGCCGCCCCAGAGACCCAGTACTTC. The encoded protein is CAIPNDAAPETQYF.

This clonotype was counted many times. CDR3 region: CASRTQETQYF. CDR3 coding DNA: TGCGCCAGCAGGACCCAAGAGACCCAGTACTTC. The V gene is TRBV5-1, the J gene TRBJ2-5; D uncertain. The CDR3 length is 11 residues. In germline, CDR1 is SGHRS, CDR2 YFSETQ. V lost 5 bases, J lost 1 base, and 3 bases lay in between.

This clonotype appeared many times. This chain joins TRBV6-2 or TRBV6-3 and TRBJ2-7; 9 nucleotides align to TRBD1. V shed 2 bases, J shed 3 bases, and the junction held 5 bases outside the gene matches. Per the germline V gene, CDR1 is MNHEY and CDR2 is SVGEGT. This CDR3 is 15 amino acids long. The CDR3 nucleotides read TGTGCCAGCAGTTACCCCCGACAGGGGGACTACGAGCAGTACTTC. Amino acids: CASSYPRQGDYEQYF.

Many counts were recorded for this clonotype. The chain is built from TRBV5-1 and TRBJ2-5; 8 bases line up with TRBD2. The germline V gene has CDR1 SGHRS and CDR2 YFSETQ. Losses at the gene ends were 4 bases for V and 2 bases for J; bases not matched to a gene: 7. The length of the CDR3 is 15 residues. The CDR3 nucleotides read TGCGCCAGCAGCGCCTCACTAGCGGAGCAAGAGACCCAGTACTTC. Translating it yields CASSASLAEQETQYF.

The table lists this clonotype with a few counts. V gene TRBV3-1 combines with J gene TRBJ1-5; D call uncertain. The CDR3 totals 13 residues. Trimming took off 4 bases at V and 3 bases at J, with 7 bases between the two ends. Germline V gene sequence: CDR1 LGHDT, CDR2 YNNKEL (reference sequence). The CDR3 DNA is TGTGCCAGCAGCCTGAGGGTCAATCAGCCCCAGCATTTT. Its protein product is CASSLRVNQPQHF.

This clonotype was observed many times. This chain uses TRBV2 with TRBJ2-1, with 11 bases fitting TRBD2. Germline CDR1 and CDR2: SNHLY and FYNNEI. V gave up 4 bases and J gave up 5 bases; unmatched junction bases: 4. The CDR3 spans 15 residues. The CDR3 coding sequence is TGTGCCAGCAGTGTACTAGCGGGGGCCAACAATGAGCAGTTCTTC. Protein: CASSVLAGANNEQFF. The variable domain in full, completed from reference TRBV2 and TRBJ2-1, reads EPEVTQTPSHQVTQMGQEVILRCVPISNHLYFYWYRQILGQKVEFLVSFYNNEISEKSEIFDDQFSVERPDGSNFTLKIRSTKLEDSAMYFCASSVLAGANNEQFFGPGTRLTVL.

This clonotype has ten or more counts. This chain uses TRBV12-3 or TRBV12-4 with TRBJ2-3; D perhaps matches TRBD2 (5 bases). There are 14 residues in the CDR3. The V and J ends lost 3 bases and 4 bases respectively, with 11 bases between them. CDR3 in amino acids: CASSFFARADTQYF. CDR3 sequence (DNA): TGTGCCAGCAGTTTCTTTGCGAGGGCAGATACGCAGTATTTT.

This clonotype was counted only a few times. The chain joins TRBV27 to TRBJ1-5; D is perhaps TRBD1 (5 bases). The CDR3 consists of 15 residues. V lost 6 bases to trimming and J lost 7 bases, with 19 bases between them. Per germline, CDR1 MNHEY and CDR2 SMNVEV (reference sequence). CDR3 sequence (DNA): TGTGCCAGCAGACGGGACGGCTCGTCTGGGCAGCCCCAGCATTTT. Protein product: CASRRDGSSGQPQHF.

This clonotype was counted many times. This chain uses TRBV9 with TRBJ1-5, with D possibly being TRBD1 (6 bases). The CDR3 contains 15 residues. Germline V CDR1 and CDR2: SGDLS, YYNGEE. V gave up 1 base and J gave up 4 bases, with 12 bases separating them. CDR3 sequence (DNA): TGTGCCAGCAGCGTAACAGGGCTCCCAAATCAGCCCCAGCATTTT. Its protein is CASSVTGLPNQPQHF.

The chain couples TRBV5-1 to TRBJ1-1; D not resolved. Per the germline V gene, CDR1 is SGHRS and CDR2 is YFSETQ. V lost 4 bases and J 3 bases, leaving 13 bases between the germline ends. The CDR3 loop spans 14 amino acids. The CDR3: CASSREVAYTEAFF. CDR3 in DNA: TGCGCCAGCAGCCGGGAGGTAGCATACACTGAAGCTTTCTTT. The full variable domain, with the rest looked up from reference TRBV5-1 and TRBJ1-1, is KAGVTQTPRYLIKTRGQQVTLSCSPISGHRSVSWYQQTPGQGLQFLFEYFSETQRNKGNFPGRFSGRQFSNSRSEMNVSTLELGDSALYLCASSREVAYTEAFFGQGTRLTVV.